This T cell receptor beta chain was captured by sequencing in a study of blood T cell repertoires in COVID-19. Across the study: T cells, B-cell-depleted T cells, or PBMCs supplied cDNA or gDNA.

Germline V gene lookup returns CDR1 SGHRS and CDR2 YFSETQ. The CDR3 length is 15 residues. The ends lost 4 bases at V and 0 bases at J; junction bases unmatched: 4. Method: immunoSEQ multiplex PCR; TCRdb's copy keeps in-frame clones and lacks some. The data contain about 140,000 clones, 65% to 85% of them seen just once; the ten biggest clones take up approximately 9%. The TCR sequence derives from a man younger than 45 with COVID-19, enrolled during active disease. Sequencing used peripheral blood. The rearrangement uses TRBV5-1 and TRBJ1-1, with 9 bases aligning to TRBD1. In DNA, the CDR3 is TGCGCCAGCAGCCTCCGGGACAGGGTGAACACTGAAGCTTTCTTT. This gives the protein CASSLRDRVNTEAFF. Looking up the rest from reference TRBV5-1 and TRBJ1-1 gives the full variable domain: KAGVTQTPRYLIKTRGQQVTLSCSPISGHRSVSWYQQTPGQGLQFLFEYFSETQRNKGNFPGRFSGRQFSNSRSEMNVSTLELGDSALYLCASSLRDRVNTEAFFGQGTRLTVV.